This T cell receptor (beta chain) was recovered during a study of CD8 T cells in ankylosing spondylitis. TCRdb re-called the 5' RACE reads through MiXCR, storing one row per CDR3 protein. The sample consists of a few hundred thousand distinct CDR3 sequences, 20% to 25% of them appearing once. With regard to this clonotype: The antigen is undetermined.

V gave up 2 bases and J gave up 8 bases; unmatched junction bases: 14. This CDR3 comprises 16 residues. The V gene's germline CDR1 is SGHRS and CDR2 YFSETQ. Study-level results: The study identified a TCR beta motif of under 10 highly homologous variants that appeared characteristic of ankylosing spondylitis blood. Disease-linked clones bore a CD8+ phenotype, appearing relatively rarely in peripheral blood.

Sequenced material: blood, either unsorted or a sorted T cell fraction (not recorded which). The chain links TRBV5-1 to TRBJ1-2, with 8 bases that match TRBD1. The clonotype was recovered from a male donor with ankylosing spondylitis. The CDR3 coding sequence is TGCGCCAGCAGCTTAGCAGTCCGAGGACAGGGAAGCGGCTACACCTTC. Protein product: CASSLAVRGQGSGYTF. The full variable domain, in which reference TRBV5-1 and TRBJ1-2 provide the parts outside the CDR3, is KAGVTQTPRYLIKTRGQQVTLSCSPISGHRSVSWYQQTPGQGLQFLFEYFSETQRNKGNFPGRFSGRQFSNSRSEMNVSTLELGDSALYLCASSLAVRGQGSGYTFGSGTRLTVV.